What follows describes a single T cell receptor beta chain. The antigen remains unidentified. Profiling relied on immunoSEQ multiplex PCR, and the TCRdb table lists in-frame clones only, not all of them. Of more than 2,000,000 clones in the sample, more than 80% were seen once. The data were obtained in a study of shared clonotypes between healthy human individuals. On the study more broadly: Each donor's CD8 memory used one plate, CD8 naive two, each CD4 subset three.

The CDR3 totals 14 residues. Germline CDR1 reads GTSNPN; CDR2 reads SVGIG (reference sequence). Trimming removed 3 bases from V and 3 bases from J, with 9 bases in between. Study conclusions and caveats: Non-shared clonotypes showed lower generation probabilities than clonotypes common to all four donors.

The V and J genes are TRBV30 and TRBJ2-6, with a tentative D call TRBD1 (6 bases). The sample consisted of naive CD4+ T cells from PBMCs. This sample's subset: CD45RA+ positively selected. The receptor was derived from a man aged 18 to 29 in good health. Some clones in this sample may be carry-over from other donors' samples. CDR3: CAWSRGYGANVLTF. The CDR3 coding sequence is TGTGCCTGGAGCAGGGGTTATGGGGCCAACGTCCTGACTTTC.